This passage covers 19 T cell receptor beta chains from one sample sequenced in a study of cytomegalovirus exposure and HLA in healthy donors. The PCR employed 60 Vbeta primers together with 13 Jbeta primers. TCRdb's table, derived via immunoSEQ multiplex PCR, lists solely in-frame clones and lacks some. The data show around 200,000 clones, roughly 82% seen once. The sample consisted of PBMCs. The receptor set was obtained from a man aged 40-50 years in good health and CMV-seropositive.

This clone was counted a single time. The genes are TRBV10-1 and TRBJ2-1; 9 nucleotides match TRBD2. Germline V gene lookup returns CDR1 WNHNN and CDR2 SYGVQD (reference sequence). With V trimmed by 5 bases and J by 8 bases, 10 bases remained unmatched. The CDR3 extends over 15 amino acids. The CDR3 region is CASSSGVAGEYEQFF. The CDR3 DNA reads TGCGCCAGCAGTTCAGGAGTAGCGGGAGAGTATGAGCAGTTCTTC.

The chain employs TRBV9 and TRBJ1-1, with a tentative D call TRBD1 (5 bases). CDR1 and CDR2 (germline): SGDLS, YYNGEE. The V and J ends lost 4 bases and 1 base respectively, with 17 bases between them. The CDR3 is made up of 16 amino acids. The CDR3 DNA sequence: TGTGCCAGCAGCCCCCCGAAGGGGCGCAGGAACACTGAAGCTTTCTTT. This sequence encodes CASSPPKGRRNTEAFF. Supplemented by reference TRBV9 and TRBJ1-1, the full variable domain reads DSGVTQTPKHLITATGQRVTLRCSPRSGDLSVYWYQQSLDQGLQFLIQYYNGEERAKGNILERFSAQQFPDLHSELNLSSLELGDSALYFCASSPPKGRRNTEAFFGQGTRLTVV.

This clone was detected only once. The V gene is TRBV7-9, the J gene TRBJ1-1, with 10 bases that match TRBD1. The CDR3 has 16 amino acids. Unmatched junction bases numbered 10, after V lost 5 bases and J lost 4 bases. CDR1 and CDR2 from the germline V gene are SEHNR and FQNEAQ (reference sequence). For the CDR3, the DNA is TGTGCCAGCAGCCCCGACAGGGGGCGGTGGGGCACTGAAGCTTTCTTT. Amino acids: CASSPDRGRWGTEAFF.

This clone was detected only a few times. J is TRBJ1-1 and V is TRBV6-5; possible D gene TRBD1, 5 bases. The CDR3 is made up of 14 amino acids. Germline lookup yields CDR1 MNHEY and CDR2 SVGAGI. Trimming took off 2 bases at V and 0 bases at J, with 7 bases between the two ends. CDR3 sequence reads: CASSYSRVNTEAFF. The CDR3, as DNA: TGTGCCAGCAGTTACAGCAGGGTGAACACTGAAGCTTTCTTT.

This rearrangement joins TRBV18 to TRBJ1-3; D ambiguous. The ends were cut back, 0 bases at V and 1 base at J, with 10 bases in the middle. The CDR3 loop spans 16 amino acids. Germline assignment: CDR1 KGHSH and CDR2 LQKENI. As DNA, the CDR3 is TGTGCCAGCTCACCACCGAGTACTTGGTCTGGAAACACCATATATTTT. This sequence encodes CASSPPSTWSGNTIYF.

The rearrangement links TRBV27 to TRBJ1-1; 8 bases align to TRBD1. CDR1 MNHEY and CDR2 SMNVEV come from the germline V gene (reference sequence). CDR3 length equals 14 residues. The junction had 3 bases not matched to a gene; V was cut back by 5 bases and J by 1 base. CDR3 coding DNA: TGTGCCAGCAGTCCTGGGACAGGGAACACTGAAGCTTTCTTT. This gives the protein CASSPGTGNTEAFF.

This clone has a single count. V gene TRBV27 combines with J gene TRBJ1-2; D is undetermined. This CDR3 comprises 15 residues. With 2 bases removed from V and 1 base from J, the gap between germline ends came to 11 bases. Germline CDR1 and CDR2: MNHEY and SMNVEV (reference sequence). CDR3 in amino acids: CASSLRAGLNYGYTF. The CDR3 nucleotides read TGTGCCAGCAGTTTACGGGCGGGCCTTAACTATGGCTACACCTTC.

Here the CDR3 reads CASSSPDSGPAPDTQYF. The CDR3 DNA is TGTGCCAGCAGCTCCCCCGACAGCGGGCCTGCCCCAGATACGCAGTATTTT. This chain joins TRBV5-6 and TRBJ2-3, with a tentative D call TRBD2 (6 bases). Germline V gene data show CDR1 as SGHDT and CDR2 as YYEEEE. V gave up 3 bases and J gave up 4 bases, with 21 bases separating them. The CDR3 contains 17 residues.

The chain joins TRBV5-6 to TRBJ2-3; TRBD2 matches at 7 bases. Germline trimming cut 2 bases from V and 1 base from J; bases unmatched to any gene: 10. The CDR3 runs to 17 residues. From germline, CDR1 is SGHDT and CDR2 YYEEEE. The chain's CDR3 is CASSFPPGRAGTDTQYF. The CDR3 DNA reads as TGTGCCAGCAGCTTTCCACCGGGGAGGGCCGGCACAGATACGCAGTATTTT. Full variable domain (rest looked up from reference TRBV5-6 and TRBJ2-3): DAGVTQSPTHLIKTRGQQVTLRCSPKSGHDTVSWYQQALGQGPQFIFQYYEEEERQRGNFPDRFSGHQFPNYSSELNVNALLLGDSALYLCASSFPPGRAGTDTQYFGPGTRLTVL.

The chain joins TRBV5-1 to TRBJ2-5, with 7 nucleotides matching TRBD1. The CDR3 consists of 15 residues. Looked up from germline, CDR1 is SGHRS and CDR2 is YFSETQ. V gave up 1 base and J gave up 4 bases; unmatched junction bases: 7. The CDR3 reads CASSLSTGAGETQYF. In DNA, the CDR3 is TGCGCCAGCAGCTTGAGTACAGGGGCCGGAGAGACCCAGTACTTC.

The chain combines TRBV27 with TRBJ1-5; tentatively, D is TRBD1 (5 bases). The CDR3 has 14 residues. V was pared by 8 bases and J by 2 bases, with 13 bases between. Germline V CDR1 and CDR2: MNHEY, SMNVEV (reference sequence). The DNA for the CDR3 is TGTGCCAGCGGAACCCAGGGCGGCAATCAGCCCCAGCATTTT. Encoded protein: CASGTQGGNQPQHF.

V and J are TRBV4-2 and TRBJ2-1; 10 bases are a match to TRBD2. Germline values: CDR1 LGHNA, CDR2 YNFKEQ. The CDR3 is 15 residues long. With 0 bases clipped from V and 8 bases from J, the junction kept 4 bases outside the gene matches. CDR3 DNA sequence: TGTGCCAGCAGCCAAGAAGCGGGAGGGCCGTATGAGCAGTTCTTC. Its protein is CASSQEAGGPYEQFF.

CDR3 protein: CASSLAGALTGDTQYF. CDR3 nucleotides: TGTGCCAGCAGTCTAGCGGGGGCCCTTACGGGAGATACGCAGTATTTT. The V and J genes are TRBV28 and TRBJ2-3; 10 bases are a match to TRBD2. The CDR3 has 16 amino acids. The germline V gene encodes CDR1 MDHEN and CDR2 SYDVKM. Trimming cost V 5 bases and J 5 bases; bases outside gene matches: 10.

The sample holds a few counts of this clone. The chain carries TRBV6-6 and TRBJ2-3; a weak D match, TRBD2 (7 bases). The germline V gene encodes CDR1 MNHNY and CDR2 SVGAGI (reference sequence). V was shortened by 5 bases and J by 4 bases, with 19 bases between the two germline ends. The CDR3 totals 16 residues. CDR3 sequence: CASSADSGRGPDTQYF. The CDR3 nucleotides are TGTGCCAGCAGTGCCGACTCAGGGCGGGGGCCAGATACGCAGTATTTT.

This chain connects TRBV5-1 to TRBJ2-3; 11 bases line up with TRBD2. V was clipped by 3 bases and J by 5 bases; unmatched bases: 14. The germline V gene encodes CDR1 SGHRS and CDR2 YFSETQ. The CDR3 sequence is 18 residues long. CDR3 coding DNA: TGCGCCAGCAGCTCAGGGTTCGTTAGCGGGAGGGGTCAAGATACGCAGTATTTT. Translation gives CASSSGFVSGRGQDTQYF.

The rearrangement uses TRBV27 and TRBJ2-2; D remains ambiguous. This CDR3 contains 14 residues. Germline CDR1 and CDR2: MNHEY and SMNVEV (reference sequence). V was pared by 4 bases and J by 4 bases, with 10 bases between. The CDR3 bases are TGTGCCAGCAGTTCCACGCTAGTCACCGGGGAGCTGTTTTTT. It translates to CASSSTLVTGELFF.

On this clone itself: At one boundary the junction diverges from the germline segment, which might be a read error. The chain couples TRBV7-7 to TRBJ2-1, with 11 bases identical to TRBD2. Germline V lookup: CDR1 SSHAT, CDR2 FNYEAQ (reference sequence). The CDR3 contains 15 residues. The DNA of the CDR3 is TGTGCTAGCAGCTTACTAGCGGGAGTCGGCAATGAGCAGTTCTTC. Protein: CASSLLAGVGNEQFF.

The chain is built from TRBV19 and TRBJ2-7; D may be TRBD2 (5 bases). Between the trimmed V and J ends, which lost 5 bases and 5 bases, there was a span of 16 bases. This CDR3 region has 14 residues. Per germline, CDR1 LNHDA and CDR2 SQIVND (reference sequence). CDR3 protein: CASSPVEGPDEQYF. The CDR3 coding sequence is TGTGCCAGTAGTCCTGTTGAGGGCCCTGACGAGCAGTACTTC.

This chain connects TRBV10-3 to TRBJ2-1; 11 nucleotides line up with TRBD1. The trim removed 6 bases at V and 4 bases at J, leaving 5 bases unmatched. In germline, CDR1 is ENHRY, CDR2 SYGVKD. The CDR3 sequence is 15 residues long. This chain's CDR3 is CAIREDRGPYNEQFF. The CDR3 coding sequence is TGTGCCATCAGGGAGGACAGGGGGCCGTACAATGAGCAGTTCTTC.